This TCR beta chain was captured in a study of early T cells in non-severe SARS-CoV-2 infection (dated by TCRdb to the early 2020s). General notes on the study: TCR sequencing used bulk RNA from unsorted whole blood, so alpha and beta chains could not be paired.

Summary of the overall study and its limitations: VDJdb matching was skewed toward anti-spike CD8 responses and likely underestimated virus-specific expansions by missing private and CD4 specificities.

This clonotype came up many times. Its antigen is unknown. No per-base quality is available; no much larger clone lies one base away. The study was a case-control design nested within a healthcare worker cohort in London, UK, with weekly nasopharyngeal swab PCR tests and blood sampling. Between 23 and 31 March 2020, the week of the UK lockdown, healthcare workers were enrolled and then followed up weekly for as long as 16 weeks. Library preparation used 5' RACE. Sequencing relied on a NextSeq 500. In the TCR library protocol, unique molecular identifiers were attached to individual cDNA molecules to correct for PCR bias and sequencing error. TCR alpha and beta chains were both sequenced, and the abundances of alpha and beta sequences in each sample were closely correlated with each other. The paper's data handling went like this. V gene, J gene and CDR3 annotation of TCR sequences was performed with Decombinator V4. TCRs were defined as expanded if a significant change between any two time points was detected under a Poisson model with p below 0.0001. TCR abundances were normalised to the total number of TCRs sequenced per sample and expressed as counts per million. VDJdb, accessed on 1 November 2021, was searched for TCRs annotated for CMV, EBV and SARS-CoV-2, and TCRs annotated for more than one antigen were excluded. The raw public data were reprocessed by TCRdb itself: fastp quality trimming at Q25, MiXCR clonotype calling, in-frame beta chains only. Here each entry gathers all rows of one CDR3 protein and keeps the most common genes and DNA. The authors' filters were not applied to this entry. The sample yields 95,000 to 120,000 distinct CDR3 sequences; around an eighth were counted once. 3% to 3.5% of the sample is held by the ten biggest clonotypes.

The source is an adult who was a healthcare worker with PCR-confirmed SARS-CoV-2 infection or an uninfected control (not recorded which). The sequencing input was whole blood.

The CDR3 reads as follows: CASSGVAGVGELFF. The nucleotide sequence is TGTGCCAGCAGCGGAGTAGCGGGAGTGGGGGAGCTGTTTTTT. The receptor chain draws on TRBV9 and TRBJ2-2; TRBD2 fits 9 bases in the junction. Compared with germline, V lacks 3 bases and J lacks 8 bases; bases without a gene match: 5. CDR1 SGDLS and CDR2 YYNGEE are derived from the germline V gene. The CDR3 runs 14 amino acids, cysteine and phenylalanine included. The only DNA kept is the CDR3, 42 bases in frame from the first base.